This TCR beta chain was captured in a study of low-dose radiotherapy and immunotherapy resistance in tumors. Study-wide background: The 200 mg/m2 dose of intravenous cyclophosphamide was given every two weeks, one day before radiation and immunotherapy.

Sample time point: before trial treatment. As their treatment, donors received nivolumab, ipilimumab, aspirin, low-dose cyclophosphamide and low-dose radiotherapy. The CDR3 length is 13 residues. Deletions cut 3 bases from V and 8 bases from J, with 12 bases between. Germline CDR1 is KGHDR and CDR2 is SFDVKD. TRAV and TRBV primers primed cDNA for both TCRalpha and TCRbeta. The PCR that amplified TCRs ran for roughly 20 cycles, relying on a constant-region primer and a V-primer adapter. TCRdb re-called the reads with MiXCR, one entry per CDR3 protein. The sample has tens of thousands of distinct CDR3 sequences; 15% to 20% are singletons. This clonotype was counted many times.

This chain joins TRBV24-1 and TRBJ1-2; D not resolved. The input for sequencing was PBMCs, taken before treatment. This receptor was taken from a male donor with prostate cancer. Written as DNA, the CDR3 is TGTGCCACCAGTGATGGCCCCGACCGAGGCTACACCTTC. This codes for CATSDGPDRGYTF.